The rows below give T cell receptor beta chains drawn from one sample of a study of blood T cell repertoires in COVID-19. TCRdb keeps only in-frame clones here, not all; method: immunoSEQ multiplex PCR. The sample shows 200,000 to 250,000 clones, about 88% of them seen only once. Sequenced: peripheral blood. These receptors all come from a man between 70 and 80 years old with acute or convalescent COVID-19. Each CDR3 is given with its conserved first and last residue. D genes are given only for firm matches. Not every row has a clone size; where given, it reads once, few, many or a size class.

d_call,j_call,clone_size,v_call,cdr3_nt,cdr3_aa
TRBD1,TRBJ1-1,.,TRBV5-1,TGCGCCAGCAGCACGGGACAGGCCAACACTGAAGCTTTCTTT,CASSTGQANTEAFF
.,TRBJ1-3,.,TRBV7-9,TGTGCCAGCAGCCAGGGTCACTCTGGAAACACCATATATTTT,CASSQGHSGNTIYF
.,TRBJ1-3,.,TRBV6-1,TGTGCCAGCAGTGAAGCGCTCACGAGCTCTGGAAACACCATATATTTT,CASSEALTSSGNTIYF
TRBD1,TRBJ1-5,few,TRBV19,TGTGCCAGTAGTATAGTTGGGTACAGGGGTCACAATCAGCCCCAGCATTTT,CASSIVGYRGHNQPQHF
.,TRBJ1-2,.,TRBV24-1,TGTGCCACCAGTAAAACAGGTTATGGCTACACCTTC,CATSKTGYGYTF
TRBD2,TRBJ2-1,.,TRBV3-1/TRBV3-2,TGTGCCAGCAGCCAATTTCCGTGGACTAGCGGGAGGGCAGGGGAGCAGTTCTTC,CASSQFPWTSGRAGEQFF
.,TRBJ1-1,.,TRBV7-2,TGTGCCAGCAGCTTAACACTAAAGAACACTGAAGCTTTCTTT,CASSLTLKNTEAFF
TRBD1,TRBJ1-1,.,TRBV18,TGTGCCAGCTCACCACGGGGACAGGCGACTGAAGCTTTCTTT,CASSPRGQATEAFF
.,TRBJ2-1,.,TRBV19,TGTGCCAGTAGTATAGCTTTGGGACAACTAAATGAGCAGTTCTTC,CASSIALGQLNEQFF
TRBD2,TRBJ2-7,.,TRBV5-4,TGTGCCAGCAGCCCGCCCGGACTAGCGGGAGTTGCCCACGAGCAGTACTTC,CASSPPGLAGVAHEQYF
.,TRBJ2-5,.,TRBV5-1,TGCGCCAGCAGCCCGACTCCAGGGGCGGCAGGAGAGACCCAGTACTTC,CASSPTPGAAGETQYF
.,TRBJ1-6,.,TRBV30,TGTGCCTGGAGTTTTGACGACACACCCCTCCACTTT,CAWSFDDTPLHF
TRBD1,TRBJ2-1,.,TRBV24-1,TGTGCCACCAGTGGGGGACAGGGAAGCTACAATGAGCAGTTCTTC,CATSGGQGSYNEQFF
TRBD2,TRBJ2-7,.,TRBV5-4,TGTGCCAGCAGCCCTTCTAGCGGGGACTCCTACGAGCAGTACTTC,CASSPSSGDSYEQYF
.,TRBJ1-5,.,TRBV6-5,TGTGCCAGCAGTCGACAGAACAATCAGCCCCAGCATTTT,CASSRQNNQPQHF
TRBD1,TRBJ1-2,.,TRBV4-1,TGCGCCAGCAGAGACCCGGGGACAGGACTCTATGGCTACACCTTC,CASRDPGTGLYGYTF
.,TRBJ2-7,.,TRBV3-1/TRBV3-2,TGTGCCAGCAGCCAAGATATCACAGGCTACTCCTACGAGCAGTACTTC,CASSQDITGYSYEQYF
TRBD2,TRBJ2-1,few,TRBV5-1,TGCGCCAGCAGTGGGAGACTAGCGGGAACCTCCTACAATGAGCAGTTCTTC,CASSGRLAGTSYNEQFF
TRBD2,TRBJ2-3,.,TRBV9,TGTGCCAGCAGCGGAGGGGGACTAGCATGGGATACGCAGTATTTT,CASSGGGLAWDTQYF
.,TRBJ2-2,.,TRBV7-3,TGTGCCAGCAGCCCCGGGACTCACGTCGGCACCGGGGAGCTGTTTTTT,CASSPGTHVGTGELFF
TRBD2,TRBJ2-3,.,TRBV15,TGTGCCACCAGCAGAGAACACAGCGGGAGTACAGCAGATACGCAGTATTTT,CATSREHSGSTADTQYF
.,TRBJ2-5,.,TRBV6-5,TGTGCCAGCAGTTACTCCTATAGGGGAGAGACCCAGTACTTC,CASSYSYRGETQYF
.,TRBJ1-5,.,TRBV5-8,TGTGCCAGCAGCTTGGACAGAACCAATCAGCCCCAGCATTTT,CASSLDRTNQPQHF
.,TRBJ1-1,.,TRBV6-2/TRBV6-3,TGTGCCAGCAGTTCGTGGGGGGAGTCCCAAGCTTTCTTT,CASSSWGESQAFF
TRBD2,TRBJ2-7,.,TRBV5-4,TGTGCCAGCAGCGGGACTAGCGGGGGGGCCTACGAGCAGTACTTC,CASSGTSGGAYEQYF
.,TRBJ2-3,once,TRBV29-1,TGCAGCGTTAATCAGGGCTTAAATACGCAGTATTTT,CSVNQGLNTQYF
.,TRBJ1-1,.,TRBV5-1,TGCGCCAGCAGCTTGGACAGCTTCACTGAAGCTTTCTTT,CASSLDSFTEAFF
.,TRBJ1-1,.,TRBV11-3,TGTGCCAGCAGCTTAGGACGGGGTGACACTGAAGCTTTCTTT,CASSLGRGDTEAFF
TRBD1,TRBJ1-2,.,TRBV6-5,TGTGCCAGCAGTTATCAACAGGGGGCGCGAGGCTACACCTTC,CASSYQQGARGYTF
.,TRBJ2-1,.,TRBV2,TGTGCCAGCAGTGAACTTGGGGGACTCTACAATGAGCAGTTCTTC,CASSELGGLYNEQFF
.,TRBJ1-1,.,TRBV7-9,TGTGCCAGCAGCTTAGGTCTTAGAGCTCAGAACACTGAAGCTTTCTTT,CASSLGLRAQNTEAFF
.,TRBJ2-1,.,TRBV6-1,TGTGCCAGCAGTGAAGTTAGACAATCGTACAATGAGCAGTTCTTC,CASSEVRQSYNEQFF
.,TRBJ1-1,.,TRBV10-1,TGCGCCAGCAGAAAAAACATCCGGACGGAGGGCGCCGGGGGCACTGAAGCTTTCTTT,CASRKNIRTEGAGGTEAFF
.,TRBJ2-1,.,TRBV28,TGTGCCAGTATAACAGGGCTCGATGAGCAGTTCTTC,CASITGLDEQFF
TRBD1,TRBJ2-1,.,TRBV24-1,TGTGCCACCAGTGATGGGGGACAGGGGTACAATGAGCAGTTCTTC,CATSDGGQGYNEQFF
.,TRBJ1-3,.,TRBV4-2,TGTGCCAGCAGCCAAGCCGCCTGGCCCTCCTCTGGAAACACCATATATTTT,CASSQAAWPSSGNTIYF
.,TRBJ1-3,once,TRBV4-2,TGTGCCAGCAGCCCCATCGGGGAGTTCACCATATATTTT,CASSPIGEFTIYF
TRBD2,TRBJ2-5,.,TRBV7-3,TGTGCCAGCAGCGTTAGCGGGAGGCTCGATGAGACCCAGTACTTC,CASSVSGRLDETQYF
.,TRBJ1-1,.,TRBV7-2,TGTGCCACTAAGGCGGGGTTGAACACTGAAGCTTTCTTT,CATKAGLNTEAFF
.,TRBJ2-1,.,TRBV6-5,TGTGCCAGCAGGGGTAGTGGCCCTACGGGTAATGAGCAGTTCTTC,CASRGSGPTGNEQFF
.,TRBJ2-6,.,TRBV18,TGTGCCAGCTCACCAAACACCCCAGGCGGGGCCAACGTCCTGACTTTC,CASSPNTPGGANVLTF
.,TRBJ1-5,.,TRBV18,TGTGCCAGCTCACTGGGGCAGGGAATTAATCAGCCCCAGCATTTT,CASSLGQGINQPQHF
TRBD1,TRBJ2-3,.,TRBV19,TGTGCCAGTAGTGTACAGGGGTATCTCACAGATACGCAGTATTTT,CASSVQGYLTDTQYF
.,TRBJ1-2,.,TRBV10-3,TGTGCCATCAGTGAATTCACGGATGGCTACACCTTC,CAISEFTDGYTF
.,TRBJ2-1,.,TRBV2,TGTGCCAGCAACCCCCAGGGTAATGAGCAGTTCTTC,CASNPQGNEQFF
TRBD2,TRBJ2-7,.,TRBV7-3,TGTGCCAGCAGCCCCGGGACTAGCGGGCTAGGCTACGAGCAGTACTTC,CASSPGTSGLGYEQYF
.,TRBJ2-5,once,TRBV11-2,TGTGCCAGCAGCTATAACATCGAGACCCAGTACTTC,CASSYNIETQYF
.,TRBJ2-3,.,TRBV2,TGTGCCAGCAGTGAGGCAGTAGCGGGCACAGATACGCAGTATTTT,CASSEAVAGTDTQYF
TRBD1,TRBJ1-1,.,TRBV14,TGTGCCAGCAGCTTCCGGGACAGGAACACTGAAGCTTTCTTT,CASSFRDRNTEAFF